This TCR beta chain derives from a study of neurological immune-mediated disorders. Study-wide results and caveats: The most TCR clonal expansion was seen in HTLV-1-associated myelopathy, whereas the least was seen in multiple sclerosis, below the level in healthy controls. None of the CDR3 amino acid sequences of expanded clones were shared across subjects, and this suggested private repertoires in all groups.

Ten or more counts support this clonotype. Its target is unknown. As for the cDNA, it was generated by 5'RACE with 10-nucleotide random UMIs. In every sequencing run, more than 170 million TCR-beta sequences were generated from 15-18 subjects. In TCRdb, the 5' RACE reads were re-called with MiXCR into one record per CDR3 protein. The repertoire holds some 15,000 distinct CDR3 sequences, about 7.4% seen once, with around a quarter in the top ten. The sequencing sample was made of CD8+ T cells from blood. The TCR comes from a woman aged 40-49 years in good health.

In DNA, the CDR3 is TGTGCCAGCAGAACTGGGCATGAGCAGTTCTTC. This encodes CASRTGHEQFF. This chain links TRBV25-1 with TRBJ2-1; D is unresolved. Trimming removed 6 bases from V and 8 bases from J, with 8 bases in between. In germline, CDR1 is MGHDK, CDR2 SYGVNS. The CDR3 length is 11 residues.